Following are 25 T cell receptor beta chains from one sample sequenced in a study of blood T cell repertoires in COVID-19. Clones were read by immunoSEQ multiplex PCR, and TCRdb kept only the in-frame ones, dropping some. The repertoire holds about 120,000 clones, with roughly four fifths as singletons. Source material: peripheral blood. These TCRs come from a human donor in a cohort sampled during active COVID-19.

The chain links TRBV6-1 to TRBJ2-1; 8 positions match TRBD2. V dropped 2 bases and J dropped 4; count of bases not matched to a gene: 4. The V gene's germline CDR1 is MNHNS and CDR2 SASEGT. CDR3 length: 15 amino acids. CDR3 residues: CASSEYGGEYNEQFF. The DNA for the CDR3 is TGTGCCAGCAGTGAATACGGGGGGGAATACAATGAGCAGTTCTTC.

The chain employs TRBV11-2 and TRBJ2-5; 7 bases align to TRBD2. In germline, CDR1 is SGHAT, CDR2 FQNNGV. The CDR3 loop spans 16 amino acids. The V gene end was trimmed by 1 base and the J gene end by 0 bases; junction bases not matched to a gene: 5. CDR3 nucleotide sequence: TGTGCCAGCAGCTTAGTGTCCCGGGGGGACCAAGAGACCCAGTACTTC. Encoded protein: CASSLVSRGDQETQYF.

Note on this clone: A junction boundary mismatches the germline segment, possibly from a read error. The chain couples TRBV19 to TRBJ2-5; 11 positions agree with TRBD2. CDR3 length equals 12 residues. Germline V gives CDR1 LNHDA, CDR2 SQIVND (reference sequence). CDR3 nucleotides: TGTGCCAGTAGTACTGCTAGCGGGGGGCCCCACTTC. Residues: CASSTASGGPHF.

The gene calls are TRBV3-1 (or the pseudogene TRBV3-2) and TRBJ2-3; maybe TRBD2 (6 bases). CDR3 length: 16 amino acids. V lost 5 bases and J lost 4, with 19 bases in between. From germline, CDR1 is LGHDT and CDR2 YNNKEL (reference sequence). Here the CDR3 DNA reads TGTGCCAGCAGCAGATCCGGGTCGAGGGAGGCAGATACGCAGTATTTT. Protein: CASSRSGSREADTQYF.

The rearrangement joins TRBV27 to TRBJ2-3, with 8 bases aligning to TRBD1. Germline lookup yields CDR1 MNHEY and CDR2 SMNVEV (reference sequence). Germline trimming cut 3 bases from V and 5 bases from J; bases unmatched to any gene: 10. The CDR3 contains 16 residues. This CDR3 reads CASSFMGQGARDTQYF. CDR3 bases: TGTGCCAGCAGTTTCATGGGGCAGGGGGCCCGAGATACGCAGTATTTT.

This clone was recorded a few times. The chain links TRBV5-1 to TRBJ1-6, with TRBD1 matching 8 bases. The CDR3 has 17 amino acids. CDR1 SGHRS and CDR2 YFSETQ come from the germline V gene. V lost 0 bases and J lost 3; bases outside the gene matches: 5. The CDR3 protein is CASSLASTGDYNSPLHF. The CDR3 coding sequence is TGCGCCAGCAGCTTGGCCTCGACAGGGGACTATAATTCACCCCTCCACTTT.

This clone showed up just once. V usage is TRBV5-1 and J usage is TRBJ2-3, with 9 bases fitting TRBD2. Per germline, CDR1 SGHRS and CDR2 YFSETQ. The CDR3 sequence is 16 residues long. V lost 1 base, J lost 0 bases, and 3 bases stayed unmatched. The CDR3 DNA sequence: TGCGCCAGCAGCTTGATGGGGACTAGCAGCACAGATACGCAGTATTTT. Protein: CASSLMGTSSTDTQYF.

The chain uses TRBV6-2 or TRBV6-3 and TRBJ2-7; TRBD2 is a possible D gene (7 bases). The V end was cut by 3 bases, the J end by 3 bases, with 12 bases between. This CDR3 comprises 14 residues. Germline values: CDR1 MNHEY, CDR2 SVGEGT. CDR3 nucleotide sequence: TGTGCCAGCAGTTATTCGGGGGGCCGCTACGAGCAGTACTTC. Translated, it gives CASSYSGGRYEQYF.

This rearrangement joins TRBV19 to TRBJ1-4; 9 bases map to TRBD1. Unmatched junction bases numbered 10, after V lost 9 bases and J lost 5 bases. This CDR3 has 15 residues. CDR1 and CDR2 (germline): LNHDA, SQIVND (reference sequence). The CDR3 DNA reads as TGTGCCAGCGCACCACCCGGGACAGGGAATGAAAAACTGTTTTTT. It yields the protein CASAPPGTGNEKLFF.

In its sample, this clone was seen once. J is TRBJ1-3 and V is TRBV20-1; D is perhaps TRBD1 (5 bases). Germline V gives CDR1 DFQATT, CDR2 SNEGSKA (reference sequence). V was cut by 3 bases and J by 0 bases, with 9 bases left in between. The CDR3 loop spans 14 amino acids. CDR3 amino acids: CSASEGLSGNTIYF. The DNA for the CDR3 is TGCAGTGCTAGTGAGGGGCTCTCTGGAAACACCATATATTTT.

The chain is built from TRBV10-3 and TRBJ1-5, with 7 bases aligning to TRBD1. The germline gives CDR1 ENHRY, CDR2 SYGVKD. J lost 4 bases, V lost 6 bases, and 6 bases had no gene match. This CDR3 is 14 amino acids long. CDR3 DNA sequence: TGTGCCATCAGCGGAGACAGGGCTAATCAGCCCCAGCATTTT. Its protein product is CAISGDRANQPQHF.

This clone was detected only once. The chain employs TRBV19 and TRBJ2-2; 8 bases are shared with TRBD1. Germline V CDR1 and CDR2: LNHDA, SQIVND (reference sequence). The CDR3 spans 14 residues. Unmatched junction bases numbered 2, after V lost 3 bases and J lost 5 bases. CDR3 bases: TGTGCCAGTAGTATCCGACAGGGGACCGGGGAGCTGTTTTTT. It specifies CASSIRQGTGELFF.

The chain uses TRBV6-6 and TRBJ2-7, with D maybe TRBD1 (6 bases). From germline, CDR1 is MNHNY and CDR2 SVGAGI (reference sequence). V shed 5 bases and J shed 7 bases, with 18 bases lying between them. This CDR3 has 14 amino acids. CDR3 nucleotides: TGTGCCAGCAGTCCCGTGGGACACTTGATTGAGCAGTACTTC. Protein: CASSPVGHLIEQYF.

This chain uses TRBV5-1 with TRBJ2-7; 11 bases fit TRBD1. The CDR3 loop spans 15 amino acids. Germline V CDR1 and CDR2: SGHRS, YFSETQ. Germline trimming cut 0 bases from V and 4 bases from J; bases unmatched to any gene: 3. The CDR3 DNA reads TGCGCCAGCAGCTTGGGTGGACAGGGGGCATACGAGCAGTACTTC. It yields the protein CASSLGGQGAYEQYF.

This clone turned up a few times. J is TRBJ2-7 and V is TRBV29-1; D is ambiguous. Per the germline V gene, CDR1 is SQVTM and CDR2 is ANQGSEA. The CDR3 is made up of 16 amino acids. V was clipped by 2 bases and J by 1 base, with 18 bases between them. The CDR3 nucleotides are TGCAGCGTTGAAACTTCGGCCACCAGAGGTTCCTACGAGCAGTACTTC. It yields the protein CSVETSATRGSYEQYF.

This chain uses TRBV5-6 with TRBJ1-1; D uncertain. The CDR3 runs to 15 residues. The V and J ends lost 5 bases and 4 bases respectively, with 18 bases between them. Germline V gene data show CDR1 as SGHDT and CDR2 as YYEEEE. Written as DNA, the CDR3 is TGTGCCAGCAGGAAGTTATTATCGGTACCCACTGAAGCTTTCTTT. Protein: CASRKLLSVPTEAFF.

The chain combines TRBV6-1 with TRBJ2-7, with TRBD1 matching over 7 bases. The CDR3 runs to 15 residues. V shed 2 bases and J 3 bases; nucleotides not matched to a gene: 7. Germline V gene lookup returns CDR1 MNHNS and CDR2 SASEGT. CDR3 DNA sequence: TGTGCCAGCAGTGAATACTGGGCAGGGGGCTACGAGCAGTACTTC. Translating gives CASSEYWAGGYEQYF.

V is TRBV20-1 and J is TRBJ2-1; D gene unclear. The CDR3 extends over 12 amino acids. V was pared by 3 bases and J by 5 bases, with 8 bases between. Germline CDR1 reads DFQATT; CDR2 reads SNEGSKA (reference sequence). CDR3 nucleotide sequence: TGCAGTGCTAGTGTAGTTAACAATGAGCAGTTCTTC. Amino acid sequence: CSASVVNNEQFF.

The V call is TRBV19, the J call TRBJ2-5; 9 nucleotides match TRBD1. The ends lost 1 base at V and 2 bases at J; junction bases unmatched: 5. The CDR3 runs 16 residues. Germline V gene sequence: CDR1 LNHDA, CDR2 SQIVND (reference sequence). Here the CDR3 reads CASSIAFGTGQETQYF. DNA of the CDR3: TGTGCCAGTAGTATAGCGTTCGGGACAGGGCAAGAGACCCAGTACTTC.

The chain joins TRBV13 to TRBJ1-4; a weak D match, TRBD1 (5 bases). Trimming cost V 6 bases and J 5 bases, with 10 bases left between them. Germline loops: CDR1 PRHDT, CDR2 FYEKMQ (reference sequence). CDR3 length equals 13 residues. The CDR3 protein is CASRGDSNEKLFF. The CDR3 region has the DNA TGTGCCAGCAGGGGGGACTCAAATGAAAAACTGTTTTTT.

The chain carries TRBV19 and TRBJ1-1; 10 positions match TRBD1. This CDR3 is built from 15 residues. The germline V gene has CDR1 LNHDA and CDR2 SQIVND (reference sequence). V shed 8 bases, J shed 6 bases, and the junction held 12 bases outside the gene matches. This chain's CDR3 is CASFLPGTGAPEAFF. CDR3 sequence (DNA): TGTGCCAGTTTCCTTCCCGGGACAGGGGCCCCTGAAGCTTTCTTT.

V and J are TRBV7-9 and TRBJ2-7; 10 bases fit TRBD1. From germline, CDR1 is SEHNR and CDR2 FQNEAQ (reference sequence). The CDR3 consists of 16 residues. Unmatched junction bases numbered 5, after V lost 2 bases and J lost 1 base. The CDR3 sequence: CASSLRGTGDSYEQYF. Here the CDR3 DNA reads TGTGCCAGCAGCTTAAGAGGGACAGGGGATTCCTACGAGCAGTACTTC.

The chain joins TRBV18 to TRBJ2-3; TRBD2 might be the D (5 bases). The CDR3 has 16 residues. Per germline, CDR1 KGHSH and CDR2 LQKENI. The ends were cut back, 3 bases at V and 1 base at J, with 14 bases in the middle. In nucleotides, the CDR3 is TGTGCCAGCTCACCGTTCGAGGGCCGGGGCACAGATACGCAGTATTTT. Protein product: CASSPFEGRGTDTQYF.

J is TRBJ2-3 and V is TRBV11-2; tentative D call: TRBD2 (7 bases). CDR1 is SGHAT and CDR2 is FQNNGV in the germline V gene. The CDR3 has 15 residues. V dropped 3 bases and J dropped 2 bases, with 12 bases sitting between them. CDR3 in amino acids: CASSFSGGNTDTQYF. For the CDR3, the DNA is TGTGCCAGCAGCTTCTCGGGGGGCAACACAGATACGCAGTATTTT.

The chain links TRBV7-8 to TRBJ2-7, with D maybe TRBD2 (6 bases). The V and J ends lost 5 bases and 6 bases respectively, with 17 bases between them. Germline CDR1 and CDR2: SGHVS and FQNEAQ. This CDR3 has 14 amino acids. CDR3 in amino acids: CASSQFTGDSEQYF. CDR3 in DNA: TGTGCCAGCAGCCAATTCACGGGGGATTCCGAGCAGTACTTC.